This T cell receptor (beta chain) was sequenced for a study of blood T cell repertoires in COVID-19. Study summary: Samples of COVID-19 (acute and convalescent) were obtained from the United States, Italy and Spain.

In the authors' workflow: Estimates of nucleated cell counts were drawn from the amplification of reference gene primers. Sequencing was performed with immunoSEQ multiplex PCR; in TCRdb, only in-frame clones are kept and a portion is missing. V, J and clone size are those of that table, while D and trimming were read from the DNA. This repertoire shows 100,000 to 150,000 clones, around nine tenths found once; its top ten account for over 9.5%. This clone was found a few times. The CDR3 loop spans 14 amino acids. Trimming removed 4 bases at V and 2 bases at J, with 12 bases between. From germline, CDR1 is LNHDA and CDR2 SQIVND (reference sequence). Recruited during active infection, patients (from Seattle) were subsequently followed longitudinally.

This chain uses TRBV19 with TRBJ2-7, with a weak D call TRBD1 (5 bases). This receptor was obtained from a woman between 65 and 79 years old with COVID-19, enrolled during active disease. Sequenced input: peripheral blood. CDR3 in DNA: TGTGCCAGTAGTAGTGACAGCAGCACCTACGAGCAGTACTTC. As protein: CASSSDSSTYEQYF. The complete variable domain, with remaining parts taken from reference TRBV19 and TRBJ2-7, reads DGGITQSPKYLFRKEGQNVTLSCEQNLNHDAMYWYRQDPGQGLRLIYYSQIVNDFQKGDIAEGYSVSREKKESFPLTVTSAQKNPTAFYLCASSSDSSTYEQYFGPGTRLTVT.